This T cell receptor beta chain was identified during a study of cytomegalovirus exposure and HLA in healthy donors. Study summary: Unique TCR beta sequences numbering approximately 120 million came from around 180 million T cells in an earlier analysis.

13 Jbeta primers and 60 Vbeta primers were used for the PCR. As handled by the study authors: Approximately 12 million of some 80 million unique TCR beta chains were shared, per a later count. Clones were sequenced by immunoSEQ multiplex PCR, and TCRdb holds only the in-frame ones, with some missing. V and J calls and clone size are those listed in that table; D and trimming were worked out from the DNA. The table records 150,000 or so clones, 65% to 80% of them present only once. The germline gives CDR1 SGHKS, CDR2 YYEKEE (reference sequence). Trimming took 4 bases from V and 2 from J, leaving 5 bases between them. The CDR3 extends over 12 amino acids.

The origin of this receptor is a man younger than 45 in good health and CMV-seronegative. The chain carries TRBV5-5 and TRBJ2-3; D is unresolved. The sequencing input was PBMCs. The CDR3 nucleotides are TGTGCCAGCAGCCAGGACACAGATACGCAGTATTTT. It translates to CASSQDTDTQYF.